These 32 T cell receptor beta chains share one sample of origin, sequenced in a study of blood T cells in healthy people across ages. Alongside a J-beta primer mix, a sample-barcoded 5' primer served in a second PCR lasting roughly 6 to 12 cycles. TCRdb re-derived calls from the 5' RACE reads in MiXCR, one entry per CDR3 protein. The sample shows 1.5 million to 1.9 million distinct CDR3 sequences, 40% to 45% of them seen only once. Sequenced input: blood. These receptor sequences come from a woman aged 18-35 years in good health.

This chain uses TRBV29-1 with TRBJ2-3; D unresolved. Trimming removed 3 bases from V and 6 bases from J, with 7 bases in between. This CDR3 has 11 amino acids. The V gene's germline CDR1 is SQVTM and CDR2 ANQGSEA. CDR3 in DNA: TGCAGCGTTGAGAATGGGGATACGCAGTATTTT. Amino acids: CSVENGDTQYF.

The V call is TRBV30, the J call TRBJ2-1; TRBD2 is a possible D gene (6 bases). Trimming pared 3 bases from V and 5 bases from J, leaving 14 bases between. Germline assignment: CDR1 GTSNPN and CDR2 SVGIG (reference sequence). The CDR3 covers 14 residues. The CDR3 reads CAWSRDSIDNEQFF. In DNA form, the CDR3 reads TGTGCCTGGAGCCGGGACTCCATTGACAATGAGCAGTTCTTC.

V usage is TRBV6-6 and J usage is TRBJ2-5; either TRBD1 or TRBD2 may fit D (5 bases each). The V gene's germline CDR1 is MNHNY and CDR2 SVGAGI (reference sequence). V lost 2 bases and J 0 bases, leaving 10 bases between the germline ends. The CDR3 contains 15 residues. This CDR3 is CASSYAGTDQETQYF. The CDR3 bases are TGTGCCAGCAGTTACGCCGGGACGGACCAAGAGACCCAGTACTTC.

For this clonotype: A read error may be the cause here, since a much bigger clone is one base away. The CDR3 loop is CASSQGSGRHEQFF. CDR3 DNA: TGTGCCAGCAGCCAAGGATCAGGGCGGCATGAGCAGTTCTTC. This chain links TRBV4-2 with TRBJ2-1; TRBD1 might be the D (5 bases). Germline lookup yields CDR1 LGHNA and CDR2 YNFKEQ. Trimming took 1 base from V and 8 from J, leaving 12 bases between them. The length of the CDR3 is 14 residues.

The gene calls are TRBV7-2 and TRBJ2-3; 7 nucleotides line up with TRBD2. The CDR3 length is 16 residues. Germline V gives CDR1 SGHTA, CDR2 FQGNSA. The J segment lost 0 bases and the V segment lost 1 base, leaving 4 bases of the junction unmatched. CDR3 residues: CASSLEAGTSTDTQYF. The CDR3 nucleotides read TGTGCCAGCAGCTTAGAAGCGGGGACTAGCACAGATACGCAGTATTTT.

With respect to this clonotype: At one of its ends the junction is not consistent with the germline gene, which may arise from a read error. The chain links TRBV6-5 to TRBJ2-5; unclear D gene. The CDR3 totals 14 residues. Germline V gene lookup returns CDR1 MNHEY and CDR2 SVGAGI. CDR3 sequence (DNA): TGTGCCAGCAGTTACGGGCCACTCCAAGAGGCCCAGTACTTC. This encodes CASSYGPLQEAQYF.

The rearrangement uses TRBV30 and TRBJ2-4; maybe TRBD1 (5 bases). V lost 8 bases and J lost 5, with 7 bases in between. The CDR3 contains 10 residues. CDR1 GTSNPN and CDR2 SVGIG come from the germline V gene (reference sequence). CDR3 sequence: CAQGQNIQYF. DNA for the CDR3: TGTGCCCAGGGTCAAAACATTCAGTACTTC.

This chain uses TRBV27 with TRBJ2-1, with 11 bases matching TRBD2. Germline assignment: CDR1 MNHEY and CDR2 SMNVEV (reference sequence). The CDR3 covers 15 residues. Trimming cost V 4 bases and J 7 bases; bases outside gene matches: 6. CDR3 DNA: TGTGCCAGCAGTTCACTAGCGGGGGCCAAGAATGAGCAGTTCTTC. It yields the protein CASSSLAGAKNEQFF.

The CDR3 DNA reads as TGTGCCAGCAGCCAAGAACCGGCGACTAGCGGGAGCTTAGGACTCACAGATACGCAGTATTTT. Translated, it gives CASSQEPATSGSLGLTDTQYF. The V and J genes are TRBV4-2 and TRBJ2-3; 12 bases are a match to TRBD2. V was pared by 0 bases and J by 2 bases, with 15 bases of the junction left unmatched. Germline CDR1 and CDR2: LGHNA and YNFKEQ. The CDR3 is made up of 21 amino acids.

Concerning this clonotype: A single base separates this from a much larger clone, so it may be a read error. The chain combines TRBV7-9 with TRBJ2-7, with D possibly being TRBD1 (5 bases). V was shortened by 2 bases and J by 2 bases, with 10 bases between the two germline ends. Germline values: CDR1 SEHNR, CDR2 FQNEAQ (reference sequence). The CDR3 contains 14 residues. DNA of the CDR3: TGTGCCAGCAGCTTACAGGCAGGGACCTACGAGCAGTACTTC. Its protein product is CASSLQAGTYEQYF.

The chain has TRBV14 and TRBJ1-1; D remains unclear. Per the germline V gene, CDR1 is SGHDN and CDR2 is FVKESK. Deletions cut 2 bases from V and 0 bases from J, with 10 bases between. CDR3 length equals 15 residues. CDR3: CASSQRADMNTEAFF. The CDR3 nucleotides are TGTGCCAGCAGCCAAAGGGCCGATATGAACACTGAAGCTTTCTTT.

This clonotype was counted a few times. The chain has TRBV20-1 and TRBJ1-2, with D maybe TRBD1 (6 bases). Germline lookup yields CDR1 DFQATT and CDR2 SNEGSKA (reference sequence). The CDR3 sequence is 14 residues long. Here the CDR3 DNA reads TGCACCACGATCGGGACACAAACTAACTATGGCTACACCTTC. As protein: CTTIGTQTNYGYTF.

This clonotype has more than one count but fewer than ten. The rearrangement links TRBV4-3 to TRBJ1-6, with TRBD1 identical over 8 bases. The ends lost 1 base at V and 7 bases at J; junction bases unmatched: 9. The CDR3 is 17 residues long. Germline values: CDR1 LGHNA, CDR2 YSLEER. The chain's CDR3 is CASSQVIGRGQNSPLHF. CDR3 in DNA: TGCGCCAGCAGCCAAGTGATCGGCAGGGGGCAAAATTCACCCCTCCACTTT.

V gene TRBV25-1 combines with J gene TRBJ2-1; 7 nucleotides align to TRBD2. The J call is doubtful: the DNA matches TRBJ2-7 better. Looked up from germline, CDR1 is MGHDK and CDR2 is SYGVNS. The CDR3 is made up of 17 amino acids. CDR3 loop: CASRHLAGPGLYNEQYF. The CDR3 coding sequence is TGTGCCAGCAGACACCTCGCGGGGCCGGGACTATACAATGAGCAGTACTTC.

As DNA, the CDR3 is TGCGCCAGCAGCCAAGATCAAGGCAGGGGGTTGGTTGGGGCCAACGTCCTGACTTTC. Translation gives CASSQDQGRGLVGANVLTF. The J gene is TRBJ2-6, the V gene TRBV4-3; the match to TRBD1 covers 7 bases. Germline-derived CDR1 and CDR2 are LGHNA and YSLEER. CDR3 length equals 19 residues. The J segment lost 3 bases and the V segment lost 0 bases, leaving 11 bases of the junction unmatched.

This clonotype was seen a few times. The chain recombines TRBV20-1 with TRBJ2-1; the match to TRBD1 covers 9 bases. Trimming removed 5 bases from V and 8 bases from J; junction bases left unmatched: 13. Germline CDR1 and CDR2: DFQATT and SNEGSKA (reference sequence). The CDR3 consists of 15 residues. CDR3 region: CSASRQGGSLHEQFF. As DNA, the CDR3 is TGCAGTGCTTCCCGACAGGGGGGTTCCCTCCATGAGCAGTTCTTC.

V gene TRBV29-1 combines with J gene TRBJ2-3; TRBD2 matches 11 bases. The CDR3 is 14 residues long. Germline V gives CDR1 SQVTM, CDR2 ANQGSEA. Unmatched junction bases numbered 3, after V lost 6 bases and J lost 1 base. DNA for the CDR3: TGCAGCGTCACACTAGCGGGAGGCACAGATACGCAGTATTTT. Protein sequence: CSVTLAGGTDTQYF.

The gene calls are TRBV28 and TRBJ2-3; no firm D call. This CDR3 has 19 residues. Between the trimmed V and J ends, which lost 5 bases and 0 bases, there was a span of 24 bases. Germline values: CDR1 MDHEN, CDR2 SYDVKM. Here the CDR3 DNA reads TGTGCCAGCAGTCCCCCCGTGGCTCATTACTTTACTAGCACAGATACGCAGTATTTT. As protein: CASSPPVAHYFTSTDTQYF. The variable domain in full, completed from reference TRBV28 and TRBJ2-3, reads DVKVTQSSRYLVKRTGEKVFLECVQDMDHENMFWYRQDPGLGLRLIYFSYDVKMKEKGDIPEGYSVSREKKERFSLILESASTNQTSMYLCASSPPVAHYFTSTDTQYFGPGTRLTVL.

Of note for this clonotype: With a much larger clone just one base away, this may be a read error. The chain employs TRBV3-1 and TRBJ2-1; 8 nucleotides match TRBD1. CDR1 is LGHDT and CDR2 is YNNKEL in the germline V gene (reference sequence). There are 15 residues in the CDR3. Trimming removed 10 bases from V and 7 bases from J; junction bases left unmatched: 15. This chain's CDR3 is CANSRRTGRRNEQFF. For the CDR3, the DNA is TGTGCCAACAGTCGGCGGACAGGGAGGAGGAATGAGCAGTTCTTC.

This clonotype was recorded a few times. The CDR3 spells CASSEILRGPVDNEQFF. DNA of the CDR3: TGTGCCAGCAGTGAGATACTGAGGGGTCCCGTCGACAATGAGCAGTTCTTC. V gene TRBV25-1 combines with J gene TRBJ2-1; D may be TRBD1 or TRBD2 (5 bases each). The CDR3 totals 17 residues. Between the trimmed V and J ends, which lost 3 bases and 5 bases, there was a span of 20 bases. Germline V gives CDR1 MGHDK, CDR2 SYGVNS.

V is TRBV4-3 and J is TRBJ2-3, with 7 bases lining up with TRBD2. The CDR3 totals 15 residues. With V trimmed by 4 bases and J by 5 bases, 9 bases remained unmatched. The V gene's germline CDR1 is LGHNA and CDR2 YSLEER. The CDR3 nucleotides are TGCGCCAGCAGCCCAGAGCGGGGATACGGAGATACGCAGTATTTT. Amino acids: CASSPERGYGDTQYF.

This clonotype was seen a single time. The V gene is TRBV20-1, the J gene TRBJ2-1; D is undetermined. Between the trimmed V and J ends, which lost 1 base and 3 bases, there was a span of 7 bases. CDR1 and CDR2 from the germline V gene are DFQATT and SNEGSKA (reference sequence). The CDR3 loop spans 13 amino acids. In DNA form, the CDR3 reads TGCAGTGCTAGAGTGACGGGCTACAATGAGCAGTTCTTC. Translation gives CSARVTGYNEQFF.

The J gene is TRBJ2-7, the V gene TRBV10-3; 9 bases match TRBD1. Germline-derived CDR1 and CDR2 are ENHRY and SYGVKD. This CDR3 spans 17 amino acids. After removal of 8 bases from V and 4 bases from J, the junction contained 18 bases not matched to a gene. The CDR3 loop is CAIGVSNRTGGAYEQYF. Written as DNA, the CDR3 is TGTGCCATCGGAGTATCTAATCGCACAGGGGGCGCTTACGAGCAGTACTTC.

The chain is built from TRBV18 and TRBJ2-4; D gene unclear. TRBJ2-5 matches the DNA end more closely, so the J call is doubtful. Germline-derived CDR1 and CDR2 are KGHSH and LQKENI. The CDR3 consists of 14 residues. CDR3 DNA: TGTGCCAGCTCACCAAAGGGAAGTCAAGAGACCCAGTACTTC. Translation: CASSPKGSQETQYF.

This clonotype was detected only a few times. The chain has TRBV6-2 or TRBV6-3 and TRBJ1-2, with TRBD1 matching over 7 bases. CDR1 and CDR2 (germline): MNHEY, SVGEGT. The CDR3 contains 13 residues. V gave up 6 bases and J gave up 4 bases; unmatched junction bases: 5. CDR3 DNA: TGTGCCAGCAGGTCCGGGACAGTCTATGGCTACACCTTC. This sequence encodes CASRSGTVYGYTF.

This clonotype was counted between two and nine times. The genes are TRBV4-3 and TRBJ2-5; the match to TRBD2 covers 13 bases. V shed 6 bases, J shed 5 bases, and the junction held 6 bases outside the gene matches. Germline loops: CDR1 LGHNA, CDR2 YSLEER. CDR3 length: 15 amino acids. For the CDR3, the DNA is TGCGCCAGCAGTGGACTAGCGGGAGTCGGGGAGACCCAGTACTTC. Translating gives CASSGLAGVGETQYF.

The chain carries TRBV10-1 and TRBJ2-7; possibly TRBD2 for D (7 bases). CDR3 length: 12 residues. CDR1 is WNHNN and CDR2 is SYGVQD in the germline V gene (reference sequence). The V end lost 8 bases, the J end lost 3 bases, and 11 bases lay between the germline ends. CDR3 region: CASGGASYEQYF. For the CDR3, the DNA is TGCGCCAGCGGGGGGGCAAGCTACGAGCAGTACTTC.

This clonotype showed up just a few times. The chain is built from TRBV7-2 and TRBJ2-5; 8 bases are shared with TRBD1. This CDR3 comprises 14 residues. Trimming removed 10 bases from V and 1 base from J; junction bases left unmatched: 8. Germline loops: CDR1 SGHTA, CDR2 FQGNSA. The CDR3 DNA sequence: TGTGCCACCCGGGACAGGTCAATCCAAGAGACCCAGTACTTC. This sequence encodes CATRDRSIQETQYF.

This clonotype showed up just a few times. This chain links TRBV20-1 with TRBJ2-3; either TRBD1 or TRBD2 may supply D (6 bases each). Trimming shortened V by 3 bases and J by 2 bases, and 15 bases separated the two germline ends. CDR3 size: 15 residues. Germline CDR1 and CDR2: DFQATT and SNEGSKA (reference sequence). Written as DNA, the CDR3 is TGCAGTGCTAGCCCGGGGGCCCTATCCACAGATACGCAGTATTTT. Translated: CSASPGALSTDTQYF.

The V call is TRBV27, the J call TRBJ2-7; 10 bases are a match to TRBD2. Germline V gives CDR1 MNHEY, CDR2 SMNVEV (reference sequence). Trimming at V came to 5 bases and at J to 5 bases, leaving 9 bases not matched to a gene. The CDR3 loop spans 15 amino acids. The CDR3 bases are TGTGCCAGCAGTACCCTAGCGGGGGTCGCCCACGAGCAGTACTTC. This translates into CASSTLAGVAHEQYF.

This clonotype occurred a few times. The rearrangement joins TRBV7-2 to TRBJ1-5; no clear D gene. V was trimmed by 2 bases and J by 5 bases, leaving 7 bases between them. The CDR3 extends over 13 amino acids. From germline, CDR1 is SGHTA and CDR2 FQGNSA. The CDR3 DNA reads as TGTGCCAGCAGCTTAATGGGGTATCAGCCCCAGCATTTT. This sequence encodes CASSLMGYQPQHF.

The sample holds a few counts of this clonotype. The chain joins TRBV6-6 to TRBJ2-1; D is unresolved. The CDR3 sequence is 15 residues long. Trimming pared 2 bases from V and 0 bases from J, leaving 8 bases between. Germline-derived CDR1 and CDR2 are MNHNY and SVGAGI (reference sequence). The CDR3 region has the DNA TGTGCCAGCAGTTACCCGAGCACCTCCTACAATGAGCAGTTCTTC. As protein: CASSYPSTSYNEQFF.